A selection of T cell receptor beta chains follows, all from one sample in a study of shared clonotypes between healthy human individuals. Assay used: immunoSEQ multiplex PCR; TCRdb lists only in-frame clones, some missing. The sample lists 450,000 to 500,000 clones; less than 80% were seen once. The sequenced sample was PBMCs. Receptors were obtained from a woman aged 40-49 years in good health. Some clones in this sample may be carry-over from other donors' samples. CDR3s include the opening cysteine and the closing phenylalanine or tryptophan. The order of the fields is clone size, J gene, D gene, V gene, CDR3 protein, CDR3 DNA. D genes are given only for firm matches. Clone size, where shown, is once, few, many, or a class for clones that have expanded.

>-|TRBJ2-1|-|TRBV28
CASSPAGLYRQQEQFF
TGTGCCAGCAGCCCCGCGGGGCTCTACCGCCAACAAGAGCAGTTCTTC
>-|TRBJ2-1|TRBD2|TRBV11-2
CASSPGLAEIIGDEQFF
TGTGCCAGCAGCCCCGGACTAGCGGAAATCATCGGGGATGAGCAGTTCTTC
>-|TRBJ2-7|TRBD2|TRBV7-9
CASSLAGGNEQYF
TGTGCCAGCAGCTTAGCGGGGGGGAACGAGCAGTACTTC
>-|TRBJ1-4|-|TRBV28
CASTWTGEKLFF
TGTGCCAGCACCTGGACGGGCGAAAAACTGTTTTTT
>once|TRBJ2-7|TRBD2|TRBV2
CASRRQTSDSYEQYF
TGTGCCAGCAGGCGCCAGACTAGCGACTCCTACGAGCAGTACTTC
>-|TRBJ1-2|TRBD1|TRBV29-1
CSGGQGRDYGYTF
TGCAGCGGCGGACAGGGCCGGGACTATGGCTACACCTTC
>-|TRBJ2-2|TRBD1|TRBV28
CASSPLQYRGTTGELFF
TGTGCCAGCAGTCCCCTCCAATACAGGGGAACGACCGGGGAGCTGTTTTTT
>-|TRBJ1-2|-|TRBV28
CASSWTGGDGYTF
TGTGCCAGCAGTTGGACGGGCGGGGATGGCTACACCTTC
>-|TRBJ2-1|TRBD1|TRBV29-1
CSVRQGAYEQFF
TGCAGCGTTCGGCAGGGGGCCTATGAGCAGTTCTTC
>-|TRBJ1-2|-|TRBV9
CASSVGVGTNYGYTF
TGTGCCAGCAGCGTAGGAGTAGGGACTAACTATGGCTACACCTTC
>-|TRBJ2-7|TRBD1|TRBV6-6
CASSRPQQGGYEQYF
TGTGCCAGCAGCCGACCCCAACAGGGGGGATACGAGCAGTACTTC
>-|TRBJ2-3|TRBD2|TRBV18
CASSPQETSGATDTQYF
TGTGCCAGCTCACCCCAGGAGACTAGCGGTGCCACAGATACGCAGTATTTT
>-|TRBJ2-7|TRBD2|TRBV27
CASRGGTSGRSSYEQYF
TGTGCCAGCAGAGGGGGGACTAGCGGGAGGTCGTCCTACGAGCAGTACTTC
>-|TRBJ2-7|-|TRBV25-1
CASAVSASSTEQYF
TGTGCCAGTGCTGTCTCGGCTTCCTCTACCGAGCAGTACTTC
>-|TRBJ1-1|-|TRBV5-1
CASSLGGGATEAFF
TGCGCCAGCAGCTTGGGCGGGGGCGCCACTGAAGCTTTCTTT
>-|TRBJ2-2|TRBD2|TRBV10-3
CAISPSGTGAGTPGELFF
TGTGCCATCAGTCCCTCGGGTACGGGAGCGGGAACCCCCGGGGAGCTGTTTTTT
>-|TRBJ2-5|TRBD2|TRBV19
CASSHTRGRGETQYF
TGTGCCAGTAGCCATACGCGCGGGAGGGGAGAGACCCAGTACTTC
>-|TRBJ2-5|-|TRBV5-1
CASSPGGGQETQYF
TGCGCCAGCAGCCCGGGCGGAGGCCAAGAGACCCAGTACTTC
>-|TRBJ2-7|-|TRBV6-5
CASRLGGGPTYEQYF
TGTGCCAGCCGCCTCGGCGGCGGGCCTACCTACGAGCAGTACTTC
>once|TRBJ1-5|-|TRBV6-1
CASSEEGRQPQHF
TGTGCCAGCAGTGAAGAAGGGAGACAGCCCCAGCATTTT
>many|TRBJ2-4|-|TRBV4-3
CASSQDGARGDIQYF
TGCGCCAGCAGCCAAGATGGGGCGCGCGGGGACATTCAGTACTTC
>-|TRBJ2-1|TRBD2|TRBV7-3
CASSPGTSGRGTYNEQFF
TGTGCCAGCAGCCCTGGGACTAGCGGGAGAGGGACCTACAATGAGCAGTTCTTC
>-|TRBJ2-7|-|TRBV7-2
CASSLARKQYF
TGTGCCAGCAGCTTAGCGCGCAAGCAGTACTTC
>few|TRBJ2-7|TRBD2|TRBV7-2
CASSPDLAGVYEQYF
TGTGCCAGCAGCCCGGACCTTGCGGGAGTCTACGAGCAGTACTTC
>-|TRBJ1-5|-|TRBV5-5
CASSRDDQPQHF
TGTGCCAGCAGCAGGGACGACCAGCCCCAGCATTTT
>-|TRBJ1-4|-|TRBV11-2
CASSFGGWDEKLFF
TGTGCCAGCAGCTTCGGGGGGTGGGATGAAAAACTGTTTTTT
>-|TRBJ1-1|-|TRBV5-1
CASSLDSPTATEAFF
TGCGCCAGCAGCTTGGACAGCCCAACTGCCACTGAAGCTTTCTTT
>-|TRBJ1-1|-|TRBV7-9
CASSPGVGTEAFF
TGTGCCAGCAGCCCCGGTGTTGGCACTGAAGCTTTCTTT
>-|TRBJ2-5|-|TRBV7-9
CASSLGWGSQETRYF
TGTGCCAGCAGCTTAGGCTGGGGATCCCAAGAGACCCGGTACTTC
>once|TRBJ2-1|-|TRBV19
CASSLLTGRPFHEQFF
TGTGCCAGTAGTCTCCTCACAGGGCGCCCTTTTCATGAGCAGTTCTTC
>medium-sized|TRBJ1-5|-|TRBV28
CASSLAADSYNQPQHF
TGTGCCAGCAGTTTAGCCGCAGACAGCTACAATCAGCCCCAGCATTTT
>-|TRBJ2-1|-|TRBV30
CAWSVGFRGKNNEQFF
TGTGCCTGGAGTGTGGGGTTCAGAGGGAAAAACAATGAGCAGTTCTTC
>-|TRBJ1-3|-|TRBV10-2
CASSDSGGNTIYF
TGCGCCAGCAGTGACTCCGGAGGAAACACCATATATTTT
>-|TRBJ2-5|-|TRBV7-9
CASSSQGAGGETQYF
TGTGCCAGCAGCTCCCAGGGGGCGGGAGGTGAGACCCAGTACTTC
>-|TRBJ2-3|-|TRBV5-4
CASSPEVRPGTDTQYF
TGTGCCAGCAGCCCTGAGGTTCGCCCTGGCACAGATACGCAGTATTTT
>many|TRBJ1-5|-|TRBV4-1
CASSQEPAVSYSNQPQHF
TGCGCCAGCAGCCAAGAGCCCGCCGTAAGCTATAGCAATCAGCCCCAGCATTTT
>-|TRBJ2-1|-|TRBV21-1
CASSTWTGIRPNEQFF
TGTGCCAGCAGCACATGGACAGGGATCCGGCCCAATGAGCAGTTCTTC
>-|TRBJ1-5|-|TRBV18
CASSPEQFNQPQHF
TGTGCCAGCTCACCGGAGCAATTCAATCAGCCCCAGCATTTT
>-|TRBJ2-3|-|TRBV20-1
CSAGAEDTQYF
TGCAGTGCTGGGGCCGAAGATACGCAGTATTTT
>many|TRBJ1-1|TRBD1|TRBV6-5
CASSTGETEAFF
TGTGCCAGCAGTACAGGGGAGACTGAAGCTTTCTTT
>-|TRBJ2-7|-|TRBV27
CASSAGFEQYF
TGTGCCAGCAGTGCGGGATTCGAGCAGTACTTC
>-|TRBJ1-1|-|TRBV10-3
CAISAESEAFF
TGTGCCATCAGTGCTGAGTCTGAAGCTTTCTTT
>-|TRBJ2-2|-|TRBV18
CASSPSGSNTGELFF
TGTGCCAGCTCACCCTCGGGATCGAACACCGGGGAGCTGTTTTTT
>-|TRBJ2-5|-|TRBV27
CASSTDPDIQETQYF
TGTGCCAGCAGTACAGACCCGGACATACAAGAGACCCAGTACTTC
>-|TRBJ1-1|-|TRBV6-4
CAIRLYANTEAFF
TGTGCCATCAGACTGTACGCGAACACTGAAGCTTTCTTT
>-|TRBJ1-2|TRBD1|TRBV18
CASSPSTGNYGYTF
TGTGCCAGCTCACCTTCGACAGGGAACTATGGCTACACCTTC
>-|TRBJ2-7|-|TRBV19
CASSPSWLGYEQYF
TGTGCCAGTAGTCCCTCGTGGTTGGGGTACGAGCAGTACTTC
>-|TRBJ2-7|-|TRBV7-9
CASSAFNEQYF
TGTGCCAGCAGCGCCTTCAACGAGCAGTACTTC
>-|TRBJ2-7|-|TRBV2
CASSEGSGASGEQYF
TGTGCCAGCAGTGAAGGGTCGGGGGCCTCAGGCGAGCAGTACTTC